The rows below give T cell receptor beta chains drawn from one sample of a study of T cells after yellow fever vaccination. TCRdb re-called the 5' RACE reads with MiXCR, one entry per CDR3 protein. The repertoire holds about 260,000 distinct CDR3 sequences, with 10% to 15% as singletons. The starting material was CD4+ T cells sorted from PBMCs, obtained 45 days after the yellow fever booster vaccination. Receptor source: a man aged 30-40 years who received the YFV17D yellow fever vaccine. The CDR3 runs from the conserved cysteine through the conserved F or W. D genes are given only for firm matches. Not every row has a clone size; where given, it reads once, few, many or a size class.

v_call	d_call	j_call	clone_size	cdr3_aa	cdr3_nt
TRBV5-1	NA	TRBJ2-7	NA	CASTPGLPVKQYF	TGCGCCAGCACCCCAGGACTACCCGTCAAGCAGTACTTC
TRBV6-1	NA	TRBJ1-2	many	CASSEIAGNSNYGYTF	TGTGCCAGCAGTGAAATAGCGGGGAACTCTAACTATGGCTACACCTTC
TRBV12-5	NA	TRBJ1-4	NA	CASGLNAVGEKLFF	TGTGCTAGTGGTTTGAACGCGGTCGGTGAAAAACTGTTTTTT
TRBV7-9	NA	TRBJ1-4	few	CASSGLGSHEKLFF	TGTGCCAGCAGCGGGTTGGGCAGTCATGAAAAACTGTTTTTT
TRBV12-3/TRBV12-4	TRBD2	TRBJ2-1	few	CASSLVGSGREGEQFF	TGTGCCAGCAGTTTAGTGGGTAGCGGGAGAGAAGGTGAGCAGTTCTTC
TRBV24-1	NA	TRBJ2-1	NA	CATSYGGLGLNNEQFF	TGTGCCACCAGTTATGGGGGACTCGGGCTTAACAATGAGCAGTTCTTC
TRBV7-6	NA	TRBJ2-1	many	CASSLKDEQFF	TGTGCCAGCAGTCTCAAGGATGAGCAGTTCTTC
TRBV7-2	NA	TRBJ1-1	NA	CASSFATEAFF	TGTGCCAGCAGCTTCGCGACGGAAGCTTTCTTT
TRBV10-3	TRBD2	TRBJ2-4	NA	CASGTSGKNIQYF	TGTGCCAGCGGGACTAGCGGGAAAAACATTCAGTACTTC
TRBV12-3/TRBV12-4	NA	TRBJ1-1	many	CASSRGVMNTEAFF	TGTGCCAGCAGTAGAGGGGTCATGAACACTGAAGCTTTCTTT
TRBV2	NA	TRBJ2-1	many	CASSLLGPQFF	TGTGCCAGCAGTCTCCTCGGACCGCAGTTCTTC
TRBV20-1	NA	TRBJ2-5	NA	CSARGASVRSETQYF	TGCAGTGCCCGAGGGGCTAGCGTCCGCTCTGAGACCCAGTACTTC
TRBV3-1	NA	TRBJ2-5	NA	CASTPYLARETQYF	TGTGCCAGCACCCCGTACTTAGCCAGAGAGACCCAGTACTTC
TRBV18	TRBD1	TRBJ1-1	few	CASSPPGQGVRAFF	TGTGCCAGCTCACCACCGGGACAGGGGGTTCGAGCTTTCTTT
TRBV15	NA	TRBJ1-5	once	CATSREDRGGGQPQHF	TGTGCCACCAGCAGAGAGGATCGCGGAGGGGGTCAGCCCCAGCATTTT
TRBV30	TRBD2	TRBJ2-7	NA	CAWSAGGSSYEQYF	TGTGCCTGGAGTGCTGGCGGGAGTTCCTACGAGCAGTACTTC
TRBV7-2	NA	TRBJ1-5	few	CASSLVGTHNQPQHF	TGTGCCAGCAGCTTAGTAGGGACCCACAATCAGCCCCAGCATTTT
TRBV21-1	NA	TRBJ2-5	NA	CASSKGFTSGAKETQYF	TGTGCCAGCAGCAAAGGGTTCACTAGCGGGGCTAAAGAGACCCAGTACTTC
TRBV27	TRBD2	TRBJ2-5	few	CASRDRAGVRETQYF	TGTGCCAGCAGGGATAGAGCGGGAGTAAGGGAGACCCAGTACTTC
TRBV6-2/TRBV6-3	TRBD2	TRBJ2-7	NA	CASSPPPGLAGAYEQYF	TGTGCCAGCAGTCCTCCCCCGGGACTAGCGGGAGCATACGAGCAGTACTTC
TRBV12-3/TRBV12-4	TRBD1	TRBJ1-5	NA	CASSFTRGVNQPQHF	TGTGCCAGCAGTTTTACCAGGGGGGTCAATCAGCCCCAGCATTTT
TRBV10-3	NA	TRBJ2-1	few	CASADSWDNEQFF	TGTGCCTCGGCGGACTCCTGGGACAATGAGCAGTTCTTC
TRBV20-1	TRBD2	TRBJ2-1	few	CSAVAGGYNEQFF	TGCAGTGCCGTAGCGGGGGGGTACAATGAGCAGTTCTTC
TRBV15	NA	TRBJ1-2	NA	CATSRDSAGYTF	TGTGCCACCAGCAGAGACTCCGCTGGCTACACCTTC
TRBV7-6	TRBD1	TRBJ2-1	NA	CASSPTGEDEQFF	TGTGCCAGCAGTCCGACAGGGGAAGATGAGCAGTTCTTC
TRBV5-5	NA	TRBJ2-1	few	CASSFNPIAGKSEQFF	TGTGCCAGCAGCTTTAACCCGATAGCTGGGAAGTCTGAGCAGTTCTTC
TRBV10-1	TRBD2	TRBJ2-3	few	CASSDSGMSTDTQYF	TGCGCCAGCAGTGATAGCGGGATGAGCACAGATACGCAGTATTTT
TRBV5-4	TRBD1	TRBJ2-1	NA	CASETGTASFDEQFF	TGTGCCAGCGAAACCGGGACAGCCAGTTTCGATGAGCAGTTCTTC
TRBV4-3	NA	TRBJ1-5	few	CASSQDGSNQPQHF	TGCGCCAGCAGCCAAGACGGGAGCAATCAGCCCCAGCATTTT
TRBV5-5	TRBD2	TRBJ2-7	NA	CASSYTSGSSYEQYF	TGTGCCAGCAGCTACACTAGCGGAAGCTCCTACGAGCAGTACTTC
TRBV12-3/TRBV12-4	TRBD2	TRBJ2-2	few	CASRRGGSNTGELFF	TGTGCCAGCAGACGCGGGGGGTCGAACACCGGGGAGCTGTTTTTT
TRBV27	NA	TRBJ2-7	few	CASSLSLLSYEQYF	TGTGCCAGCAGTTTATCCCTCCTCTCCTACGAGCAGTACTTC
TRBV20-1	NA	TRBJ2-3	NA	CSATRDGDTQYF	TGCAGTGCTACCCGAGATGGAGATACGCAGTATTTT
TRBV5-1	TRBD2	TRBJ2-7	many	CASSPVAGEEQYF	TGCGCCAGCAGCCCCGTAGCGGGAGAAGAGCAGTACTTC
TRBV18	NA	TRBJ2-1	many	CASSPQGMNNEQFF	TGTGCCAGCTCACCCCAGGGGATGAACAATGAGCAGTTCTTC
TRBV29-1	NA	TRBJ2-5	few	CSVGGLGGTQYF	TGCAGCGTTGGGGGGTTGGGGGGGACCCAGTACTTC
TRBV6-1	NA	TRBJ2-7	few	CASMSGMSSYEQYF	TGTGCCAGCATGAGTGGGATGAGCTCCTACGAGCAGTACTTC
TRBV15	NA	TRBJ1-5	few	CATSRELDSNQPQHF	TGTGCCACCAGCAGAGAACTGGACAGCAATCAGCCCCAGCATTTT
TRBV18	NA	TRBJ1-5	NA	CASSPWGAQDQPQHF	TGTGCCAGCTCACCATGGGGGGCGCAGGATCAGCCCCAGCATTTT
TRBV20-1	TRBD2	TRBJ2-1	NA	CSASGRSNNEQFF	TGCAGTGCTAGCGGGAGGTCAAACAATGAGCAGTTCTTC
TRBV20-1	TRBD2	TRBJ2-3	NA	CSARGLAGGIDTQYF	TGCAGTGCTCGGGGACTAGCGGGAGGAATAGATACGCAGTATTTT
TRBV28	TRBD1	TRBJ2-7	NA	CASSLRTGHYEQNF	TGTGCCAGCAGTTTACGGACAGGGCACTACGAGCAGAACTTC
TRBV6-2/TRBV6-3	NA	TRBJ1-2	NA	CASRPPGDYGYTF	TGTGCCAGCAGACCCCCAGGGGATTATGGCTACACCTTC
TRBV5-1	NA	TRBJ2-1	NA	CASAPGFGNEQFF	TGCGCCAGCGCCCCAGGGTTCGGTAATGAGCAGTTCTTC
TRBV7-7	NA	TRBJ2-1	many	CASSLGRYNEQFF	TGTGCCAGCAGCTTAGGGCGGTACAATGAGCAGTTCTTC
TRBV7-2	NA	TRBJ1-2	NA	CASSFSGIPYGYTF	TGTGCCAGCAGTTTTTCGGGGATCCCCTATGGCTACACCTTC
TRBV5-1	NA	TRBJ1-5	NA	CASSLTGESNQPQHF	TGCGCCAGCAGCCTGACCGGGGAAAGCAATCAGCCCCAGCATTTT
TRBV11-2	TRBD1	TRBJ1-1	NA	CASSLDVTGGWRTEAFF	TGTGCCAGCAGCTTAGATGTTACAGGGGGATGGAGGACTGAAGCTTTCTTT
TRBV12-3/TRBV12-4	TRBD2	TRBJ2-7	NA	CASTASGYEQYF	TGTGCCAGCACGGCTAGCGGCTACGAGCAGTACTTC
TRBV9	NA	TRBJ2-7	NA	CASSVGAGPYEQYF	TGTGCCAGCAGCGTAGGGGCGGGCCCCTACGAGCAGTACTTC
TRBV5-6	NA	TRBJ2-3	NA	CASSNGLSKDTQYF	TGTGCCAGCAGCAACGGACTAAGCAAAGATACGCAGTATTTT
TRBV7-2	NA	TRBJ1-5	NA	CASSLVANQPQHF	TGTGCCAGCAGCTTAGTAGCCAATCAGCCCCAGCATTTT
TRBV5-1	TRBD2	TRBJ2-3	NA	CASSRRRGGDTDTQYF	TGCGCCAGCAGCCGACGCCGGGGGGGGGACACAGATACGCAGTATTTT
TRBV7-2	NA	TRBJ2-7	few	CASSLDRFYGTPYF	TGTGCCAGCAGCTTAGATCGTTTCTACGGGACTCCGTACTTC